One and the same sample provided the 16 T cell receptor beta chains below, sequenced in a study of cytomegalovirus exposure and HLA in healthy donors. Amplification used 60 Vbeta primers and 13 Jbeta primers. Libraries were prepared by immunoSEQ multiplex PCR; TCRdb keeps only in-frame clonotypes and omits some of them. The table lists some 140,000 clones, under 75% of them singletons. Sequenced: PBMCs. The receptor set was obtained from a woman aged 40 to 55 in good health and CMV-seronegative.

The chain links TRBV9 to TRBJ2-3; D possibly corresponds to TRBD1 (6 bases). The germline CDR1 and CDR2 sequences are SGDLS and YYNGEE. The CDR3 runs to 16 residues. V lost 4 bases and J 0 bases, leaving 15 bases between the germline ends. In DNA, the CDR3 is TGTGCCAGCAGCTATCAGGGGACAACTAGCACAGATACGCAGTATTTT. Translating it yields CASSYQGTTSTDTQYF.

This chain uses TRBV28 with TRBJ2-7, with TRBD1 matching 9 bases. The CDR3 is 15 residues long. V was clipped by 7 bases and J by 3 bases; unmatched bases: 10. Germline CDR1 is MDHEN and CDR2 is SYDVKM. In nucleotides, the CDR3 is TGTGCCAGCACCCGAGGGGACAGGGAGTTCTACGAGCAGTACTTC. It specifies CASTRGDREFYEQYF.

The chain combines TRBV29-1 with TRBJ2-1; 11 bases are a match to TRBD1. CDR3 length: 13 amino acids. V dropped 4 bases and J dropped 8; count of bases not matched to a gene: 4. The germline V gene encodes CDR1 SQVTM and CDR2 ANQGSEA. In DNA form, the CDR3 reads TGCAGCGTTGGGGGACAGGGGGGTTATGAGCAGTTCTTC. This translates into CSVGGQGGYEQFF.

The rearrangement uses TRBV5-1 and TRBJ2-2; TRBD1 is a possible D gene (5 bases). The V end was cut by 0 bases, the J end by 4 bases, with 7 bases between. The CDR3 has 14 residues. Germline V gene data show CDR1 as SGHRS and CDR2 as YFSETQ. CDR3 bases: TGCGCCAGCAGCTTGGGACAGATCACCGGGGAGCTGTTTTTT. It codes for CASSLGQITGELFF.

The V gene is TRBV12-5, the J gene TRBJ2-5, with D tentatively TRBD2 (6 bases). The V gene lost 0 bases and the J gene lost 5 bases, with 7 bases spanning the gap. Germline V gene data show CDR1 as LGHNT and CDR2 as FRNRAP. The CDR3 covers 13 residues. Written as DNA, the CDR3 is TGTGCTAGTGGTTTGGTAGGGAGGGAGACCCAGTACTTC. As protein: CASGLVGRETQYF.

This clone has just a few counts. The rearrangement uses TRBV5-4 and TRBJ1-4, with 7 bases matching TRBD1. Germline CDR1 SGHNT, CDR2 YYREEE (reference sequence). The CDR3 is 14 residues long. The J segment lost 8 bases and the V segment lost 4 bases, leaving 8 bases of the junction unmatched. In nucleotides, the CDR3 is TGTGCCAGCAGCGGGGGACAGATCAGCGAAAAACTGTTTTTT. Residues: CASSGGQISEKLFF.

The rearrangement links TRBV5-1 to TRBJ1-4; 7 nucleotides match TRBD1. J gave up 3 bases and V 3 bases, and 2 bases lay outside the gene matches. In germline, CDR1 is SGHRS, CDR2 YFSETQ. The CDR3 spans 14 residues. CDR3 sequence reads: CASSSGTANEKLFF. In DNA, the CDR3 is TGCGCCAGCAGCTCCGGGACAGCTAATGAAAAACTGTTTTTT. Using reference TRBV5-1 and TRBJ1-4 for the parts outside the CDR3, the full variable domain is KAGVTQTPRYLIKTRGQQVTLSCSPISGHRSVSWYQQTPGQGLQFLFEYFSETQRNKGNFPGRFSGRQFSNSRSEMNVSTLELGDSALYLCASSSGTANEKLFFGSGTQLSVL.

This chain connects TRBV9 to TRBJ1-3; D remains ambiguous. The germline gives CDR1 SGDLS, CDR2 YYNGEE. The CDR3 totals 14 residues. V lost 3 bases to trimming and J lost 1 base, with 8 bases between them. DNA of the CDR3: TGTGCCAGCAGCGGGGGAGGATCTGGAAACACCATATATTTT. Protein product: CASSGGGSGNTIYF.

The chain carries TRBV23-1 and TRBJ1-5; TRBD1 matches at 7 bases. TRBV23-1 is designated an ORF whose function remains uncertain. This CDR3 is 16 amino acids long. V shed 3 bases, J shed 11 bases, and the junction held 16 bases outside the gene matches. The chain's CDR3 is CASSQTGRFYELTQHF. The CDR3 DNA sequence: TGCGCCAGCAGTCAGACAGGGAGGTTTTACGAGTTGACCCAGCATTTT.

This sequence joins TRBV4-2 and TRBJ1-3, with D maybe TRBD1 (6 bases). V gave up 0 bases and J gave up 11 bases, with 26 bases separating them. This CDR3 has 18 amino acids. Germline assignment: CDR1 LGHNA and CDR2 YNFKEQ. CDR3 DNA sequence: TGTGCCAGCAGCCAAGATAGGGCCAGGGCAACAGGGTCCGCCGCCATATATTTT. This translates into CASSQDRARATGSAAIYF.

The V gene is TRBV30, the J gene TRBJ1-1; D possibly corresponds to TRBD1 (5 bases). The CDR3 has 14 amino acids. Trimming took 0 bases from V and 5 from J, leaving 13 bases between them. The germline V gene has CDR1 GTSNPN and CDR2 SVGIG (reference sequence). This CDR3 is CAWSVLTGYTEAFF. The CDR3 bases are TGTGCCTGGAGTGTACTAACAGGCTATACTGAAGCTTTCTTT.

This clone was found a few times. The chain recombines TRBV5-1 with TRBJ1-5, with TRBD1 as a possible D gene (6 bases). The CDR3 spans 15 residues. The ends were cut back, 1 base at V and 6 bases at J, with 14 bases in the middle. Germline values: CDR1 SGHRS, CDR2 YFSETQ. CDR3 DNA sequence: TGCGCCAGCAGCTTGTCAGGGGCTCTGTCTCAGCCCCAGCATTTT. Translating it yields CASSLSGALSQPQHF.

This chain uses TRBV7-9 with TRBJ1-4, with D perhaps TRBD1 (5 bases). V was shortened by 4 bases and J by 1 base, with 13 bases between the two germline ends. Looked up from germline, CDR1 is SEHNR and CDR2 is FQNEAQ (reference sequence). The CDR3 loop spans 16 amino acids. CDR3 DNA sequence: TGTGCCAGCAGCTCGCAGGGTGCCCTAACTAATGAAAAACTGTTTTTT. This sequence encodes CASSSQGALTNEKLFF.

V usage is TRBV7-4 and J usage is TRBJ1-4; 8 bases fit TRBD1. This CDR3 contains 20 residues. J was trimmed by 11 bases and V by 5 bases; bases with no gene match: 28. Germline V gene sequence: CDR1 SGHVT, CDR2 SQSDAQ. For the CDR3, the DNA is TGTGCCAGCAGCCCCCTCTCGACAGGGGCAGTGGCCCGCATTAGGGCTAAACTGTTTTTT. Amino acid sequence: CASSPLSTGAVARIRAKLFF. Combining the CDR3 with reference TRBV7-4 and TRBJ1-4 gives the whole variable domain GAGVSQSPRYKVAKRGRDVALRCDSISGHVTLYWYRQTLGQGSEVLTYSQSDAQRDKSGRPSGRFSAERPERSVSTLKIQRTEQGDSAVYLCASSPLSTGAVARIRAKLFFGSGTQLSVL.

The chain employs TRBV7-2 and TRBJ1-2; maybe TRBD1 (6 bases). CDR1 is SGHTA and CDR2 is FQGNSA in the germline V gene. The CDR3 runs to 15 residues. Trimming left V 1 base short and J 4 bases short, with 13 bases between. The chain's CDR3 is CASSLGIGQLYGYTF. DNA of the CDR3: TGTGCCAGCAGCTTAGGTATAGGACAGCTCTATGGCTACACCTTC.

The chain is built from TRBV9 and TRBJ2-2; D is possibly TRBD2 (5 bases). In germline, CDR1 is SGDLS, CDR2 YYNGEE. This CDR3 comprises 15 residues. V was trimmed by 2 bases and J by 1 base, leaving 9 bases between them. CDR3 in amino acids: CASSVEAGNTGELFF. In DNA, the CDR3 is TGTGCCAGCAGCGTCGAGGCGGGGAACACCGGGGAGCTGTTTTTT.